This paragraph covers one T cell receptor beta chain sequence. Its antigen specificity is not known. There are no base qualities to consult, and no much larger clone falls within one base. These data belong to a study of control samples from healthy donors and cancer patients (dated by TCRdb to the early 2020s). Libraries were constructed by the immunoSEQ multiplex PCR assay. TCRdb re-hosts the immuneACCESS table, in-frame sequences only. Its copies lack some clones; in the studies checked, an unresolved V gene accounts for under half of them, and the cause for the rest is not known. The sample table holds around 80,000 clones, of which about 94% were seen once. Jointly, the top ten make up 2.8% of the sample. The source material was blood. This clonotype originated in a woman younger than 45 in good health.

The DNA sequence follows: TGTGCCAGTAGTCCGCGGTCCCGTGGGGCCAACGTCCTGACTTTC. Translated, this is CASSPRSRGANVLTF. This sequence uses TRBV19 and TRBJ2-6, with no confidently assigned D gene. Measured from the cysteine to the phenylalanine, the CDR3 is 15 residues long. Only the CDR3 part of the read is kept: 45 bases, read in frame from the first base. At the junction V is shortened by 5 bases and J by 3 bases, with 11 bases in between. The germline V gene (reference sequence) sets CDR1 to LNHDA and CDR2 to SQIVND. Full variable domain (CDR3 extended with the reference TRBV19 and TRBJ2-6 proteins): DGGITQSPKYLFRKEGQNVTLSCEQNLNHDAMYWYRQDPGQGLRLIYYSQIVNDFQKGDIAEGYSVSREKKESFPLTVTSAQKNPTAFYLCASSPRSRGANVLTFGAGSRLTVL.